A single sample is the source of the 10 T cell receptor beta chains below, sequenced in a study of blood T cells in healthy people across ages. A second about 7 to 12 cycle PCR used barcoded and J-beta primers. TCRdb processed the 5' RACE reads anew with MiXCR; each CDR3 protein has one entry. The top ten clones hold 22% of a sample with roughly 800,000 distinct CDR3 sequences, more than 45% of them seen once. The sequencing input was blood. The receptors shown here come from a man aged 25-45 years in good health.

V usage is TRBV3-1 and J usage is TRBJ2-5, with D hard to call. Germline V lookup: CDR1 LGHDT, CDR2 YNNKEL (reference sequence). V lost 2 bases to trimming and J lost 3 bases, with 7 bases between them. This CDR3 has 13 amino acids. Here the CDR3 DNA reads TGTGCCAGCAGCCAATCCCCGAAAGAGACCCAGTACTTC. Its translation: CASSQSPKETQYF.

This clonotype was observed a handful of times. The J gene is TRBJ2-1, the V gene TRBV20-1; TRBD2 agrees at 8 bases. V trimming: 4 bases; J trimming: 4 bases; junction bases outside the gene matches: 6. Germline V gene data show CDR1 as DFQATT and CDR2 as SNEGSKA (reference sequence). The CDR3 is 14 residues long. CDR3 sequence reads: CSATGGGRYNEQFF. CDR3 DNA sequence: TGCAGTGCTACTGGCGGCGGGAGGTACAATGAGCAGTTCTTC.

The chain couples TRBV6-2 or TRBV6-3 to TRBJ2-1, with 8 bases identical to TRBD2. Germline V gene sequence: CDR1 MNHEY, CDR2 SVGEGT. V shed 5 bases, J shed 3 bases, and the junction held 15 bases outside the gene matches. This CDR3 is 18 amino acids long. The CDR3 reads CASSTIRTSGLVYNEQFF. Written as DNA, the CDR3 is TGTGCCAGCAGTACGATACGTACCTCGGGACTAGTCTACAATGAGCAGTTCTTC.

The V and J genes are TRBV7-7 and TRBJ2-5; D perhaps matches TRBD1 (5 bases). The CDR3 runs 15 residues. Trimming removed 4 bases from V and 5 bases from J, with 17 bases in between. Germline CDR1 reads SSHAT; CDR2 reads FNYEAQ (reference sequence). CDR3 region: CASSSIQGIWETQYF. CDR3 bases: TGTGCCAGCAGCTCTATCCAGGGAATTTGGGAGACCCAGTACTTC.

As concerns this clonotype: One junction end disagrees with the germline gene, perhaps due to a read error. The chain is built from TRBV6-1 and TRBJ1-4; D is perhaps TRBD1 (5 bases). The CDR3 consists of 12 residues. CDR1 is MNHNS and CDR2 is SASEGT in the germline V gene. The DNA for the CDR3 is TGTGCCAGCAGCCGGGGGGGTGAAAATCTGTTTTTT. Amino acid sequence: CASSRGGENLFF.

The chain recombines TRBV10-3 with TRBJ2-5; 16 nucleotides line up with TRBD2. The J call is in doubt because the DNA end fits TRBJ2-7 better. The CDR3 loop spans 14 amino acids. CDR1 and CDR2 from the germline V gene are ENHRY and SYGVKD. The CDR3 DNA reads TGTGCCACAGGGGGACTAGCGGGGGGGCACGAGCAGTACTTC. Translated: CATGGLAGGHEQYF.

This chain connects TRBV20-1 to TRBJ2-5; the match to TRBD2 covers 7 bases. Germline CDR1 and CDR2: DFQATT and SNEGSKA (reference sequence). This CDR3 spans 13 amino acids. Unmatched junction bases numbered 7, after V lost 5 bases and J lost 4 bases. DNA of the CDR3: TGCAGTGCTGTTGGGGGAGGGACAGAGACCCAGTACTTC. This encodes CSAVGGGTETQYF.

The chain combines TRBV18 with TRBJ2-3, with 11 nucleotides matching TRBD2. With 2 bases clipped from V and 2 bases from J, the junction kept 6 bases outside the gene matches. CDR3 length: 17 amino acids. Germline CDR1 KGHSH, CDR2 LQKENI. The CDR3 DNA sequence: TGTGCCAGCTCACCAGCGCCTAGCGGGAGGCTCACAGATACGCAGTATTTT. It specifies CASSPAPSGRLTDTQYF.

CDR3 sequence (DNA): TGTGCCAGCAGTTTCCAGGATCCCGAGCAGTACTTC. Residues: CASSFQDPEQYF. V usage is TRBV12-3 or TRBV12-4 and J usage is TRBJ2-7; D gene ambiguous. CDR3 length: 12 residues. Trimming cost V 3 bases and J 6 bases, with 9 bases left between them.

This clonotype was seen repeatedly, ten times or more. The chain employs TRBV6-1 and TRBJ2-7; a possible D gene is TRBD2 (5 bases). The germline gives CDR1 MNHNS, CDR2 SASEGT. Trimming shortened V by 0 bases and J by 2 bases, and 14 bases separated the two germline ends. This CDR3 region has 16 residues. CDR3 bases: TGTGCCAGCAGTGAAGCTTCGGGGAGATCCCCCTACGAGCAGTACTTC. Its translation: CASSEASGRSPYEQYF.